This T cell receptor beta chain was identified in a study of T-cell memory formation after mild COVID-19. Study-wide context: Clustering of TCRs was largely donor specific.

Study results and caveats: Clones which contracted sat mainly in CM and EM if CD4+, and in EMRA if CD8+.

V lost 8 bases and J 3 bases, leaving 7 bases between the germline ends. The CDR3 is 12 amino acids. Germline-derived CDR1 and CDR2 are SNHLY and FYNNEI. Employing constant-segment primers, 5'RACE generated TCR alpha and TCR beta cDNA libraries bearing sample barcodes and UMIs. In TCRdb, the 5' RACE reads were re-called with MiXCR into one record per CDR3 protein. The data hold approximately 250,000 distinct CDR3 sequences, with under 20% observed a single time. The sample holds many counts of this clonotype. What it recognizes is unknown. This chain links TRBV2 with TRBJ1-4; unclear D gene. The sequencing input was PBMCs or a T cell subset sorted from them (not recorded which). This clonotype was obtained from a young man who had mild COVID-19 (a few samples of this study predate the infection). Cell type and time point are not known. The CDR3 coding sequence is TGTGCCAGCGCTGGGGCTAATGAAAAACTGTTTTTT. Protein: CASAGANEKLFF.